This TCR beta chain was retrieved from a study of technical replicates of blood from a handful of donors. This clone was observed once. TCRdb's copy holds only in-frame clones and misses some; the assay was immunoSEQ multiplex PCR. The sample has fewer than 45,000 clones, about 96% seen once; the top ten hold about 0.37%. The germline CDR1 and CDR2 sequences are SGHNT and YENEEA. The CDR3 consists of 14 residues. V lost 10 bases to trimming and J lost 4 bases; unmatched junction nucleotides: 8. The TCR sequence derives from a human donor in good health. Input material: T cells isolated from PBMCs. The rearrangement links TRBV11-3 to TRBJ2-2; 8 bases are shared with TRBD1. The CDR3 sequence: CATLGQAGTGELFF. The CDR3 bases are TGTGCCACCCTGGGACAGGCTGGCACCGGGGAGCTGTTTTTT.